The rows below give T cell receptor beta chains drawn from one sample of a study of cytomegalovirus exposure and HLA in healthy donors. Using immunoSEQ multiplex PCR, the repertoire was profiled, and TCRdb retains in-frame clones only, with some absent. The repertoire holds 95,000 to 100,000 clones, with about 74% as singletons. Sequenced input: PBMCs. The receptors were sampled from a female donor in good health and CMV-seronegative. Both conserved end residues are part of each CDR3. A D gene is named only where the DNA matches it firmly. Expanded clones are given a class, and other clones once, few, many or no size at all.

TRBV9	TRBJ2-3	-	-	TGTGCCAGCAGCGTAGTAGGGTCGGGGGGCACAGATACGCAGTATTTT	CASSVVGSGGTDTQYF
TRBV4-2	TRBJ1-2	-	-	TGTGCCAGCAGCCAAGATCCAACAGGGAACTATGGCTACACCTTC	CASSQDPTGNYGYTF
TRBV28	TRBJ2-1	few	TRBD1	TGTGCCAGCAGTATCCTCGGGACAGGGAAAAACAATGAGCAGTTCTTC	CASSILGTGKNNEQFF
TRBV27	TRBJ2-2	-	-	TGTGCCAGCTGCAACAGGGGAGGCGGGGAGCTGTTTTTT	CASCNRGGGELFF
TRBV5-4	TRBJ1-6	-	-	TGTGCCAGCAGCTCCGGCCTTGAGGGCGGACGAGCACCCCTCCACTTT	CASSSGLEGGRAPLHF
TRBV14	TRBJ2-2	-	TRBD2	TGTGCCAGCAGCCATTTCACGCGGGGGGTCATCGGGGAGCTGTTTTTT	CASSHFTRGVIGELFF
TRBV7-9	TRBJ2-3	-	TRBD1	TGTGCCAGCAGCTTTACAGGGGGCAACTTAGGAGATACGCAGTATTTT	CASSFTGGNLGDTQYF
TRBV2	TRBJ2-7	-	TRBD1	TGTGCCAGCAGGGAGAGACAGGGGCGAACCTACGAGCAGTACTTC	CASRERQGRTYEQYF
TRBV5-6	TRBJ1-1	-	-	TGTGCCAGCAGCGGGTGGGTCCTGGGGAGCACTGAAGCTTTCTTT	CASSGWVLGSTEAFF
TRBV7-2	TRBJ2-2	-	-	TGTGCCAGCAGCTCCAAGGGGCAGAACACCGGGGAGCTGTTTTTT	CASSSKGQNTGELFF
TRBV19	TRBJ1-1	-	-	TGTGCCAGTAGTAGACCTGACAGGCGCACTGAAGCTTTCTTT	CASSRPDRRTEAFF
TRBV2	TRBJ1-2	-	-	TGTGCCAGCAGTGAAACAGGAGCTAACTATGGCTACACCTTC	CASSETGANYGYTF
TRBV5-1	TRBJ2-3	-	-	TGCGCCAGCAGCTTGGCCAGTTCAGATACGCAGTATTTT	CASSLASSDTQYF
TRBV29-1	TRBJ2-3	-	TRBD2	TGCAGCGTTGAGGTGGCTAGCGGGGGTCCAGATACGCAGTATTTT	CSVEVASGGPDTQYF
TRBV7-2	TRBJ2-5	-	-	TGTGCCAGCAGCTTAGCGCGGCAGCAAGAGACCCAGTACTTC	CASSLARQQETQYF
TRBV7-3	TRBJ1-2	-	-	TGTGCCAGCAGTTGGGGTGGGGGCCAGAAGGATGGCTACACCTTC	CASSWGGGQKDGYTF
TRBV7-2	TRBJ2-5	-	-	TGTGCCAGCAGCTCCAAGCGGGCGCAAGAGACCCAGTACTTC	CASSSKRAQETQYF
TRBV10-3	TRBJ2-3	-	TRBD2	TGTGCCATCAGAGGTAGCGGGGAGACAGATACGCAGTATTTT	CAIRGSGETDTQYF
TRBV29-1	TRBJ2-3	-	TRBD1	TGCAGCGTCGCGGACAGGGGAGGCGATACGCAGTATTTT	CSVADRGGDTQYF
TRBV5-1	TRBJ2-1	-	TRBD1	TGCGCCAGCAGCCTGGAGGGACAGGGTAACAGTGAGCAGTTCTTC	CASSLEGQGNSEQFF
TRBV27	TRBJ1-5	-	-	TGTGCCAGCAGACCACAGGTTTCCAATCAGCCCCAGCATTTT	CASRPQVSNQPQHF
TRBV19	TRBJ2-1	-	TRBD2	TGTGCCAGTAGTCGGGGACTAGCGGGAAACAATGAGCAGTTCTTC	CASSRGLAGNNEQFF
TRBV4-3	TRBJ2-3	-	-	TGCGCCAGCAGCCAGATAGAGAGCTTTACAGCAGATACGCAGTATTTT	CASSQIESFTADTQYF
TRBV7-2	TRBJ2-3	-	TRBD1	TGTGCCAGCAGCTTATTCCGCCTAACAGGGGGCTCAGATACGCAGTATTTT	CASSLFRLTGGSDTQYF
TRBV6-6	TRBJ1-2	-	TRBD1	TGTGCCAGCAGTTACTCGAGGGGGCTGAACTATGGCTACACCTTC	CASSYSRGLNYGYTF
TRBV7-9	TRBJ1-1	-	-	TGTTCCAGCAGCTTTTGGCAGAACACTGAAGCTTTCTTT	CSSSFWQNTEAFF
TRBV6-1	TRBJ1-5	-	TRBD1	TGTGCCAGCAGAGAGGGACAGGGGAGCAATCAGCCCCAGCATTTT	CASREGQGSNQPQHF
TRBV5-1	TRBJ2-7	-	TRBD1	TGCGCCAGCAGCGACAGGGGTTCATACGAGCAGTACTTC	CASSDRGSYEQYF
TRBV7-8	TRBJ1-1	-	-	TGTGCCAGCAGCTTCAGAGTCGGAGGAGGGGACACTGAAGCTTTCTTT	CASSFRVGGGDTEAFF
TRBV4-1	TRBJ2-7	-	-	TGCGCCAGCAGCCAAGAGGCCAGCTACGAGCAGTACTTC	CASSQEASYEQYF
TRBV5-6	TRBJ2-7	-	TRBD1	TGTGCCAGCAGCTCCCGGAGGACAGGGGGCAGCCTCTCTTACGAGCAGTACTTC	CASSSRRTGGSLSYEQYF
TRBV9	TRBJ2-6	-	-	TGTGCCAGCAGCGCAACAGGGTGGGGGGCCAACGTCCTGACTTTC	CASSATGWGANVLTF
TRBV7-3	TRBJ2-1	-	-	TGTGCCAGCAGCTTATCCGGGGTCCCAAAGTTCTTC	CASSLSGVPKFF
TRBV14	TRBJ1-5	-	-	TGTGCCAGCAGCCAAGGGCCATGGGGGGGGCGAGTGAGCAATCAGCCCCAGCATTTT	CASSQGPWGGRVSNQPQHF
TRBV5-5	TRBJ2-5	-	-	TGTGCCAGCACCCTTGGAGGCAGGGGAGAGACCCAGTACTTC	CASTLGGRGETQYF
TRBV15	TRBJ2-2	-	TRBD1	TGTGCCACCAGTGAGTTCACAGGGGGCCCCACCGGGGAGCTGTTTTTT	CATSEFTGGPTGELFF
TRBV4-3	TRBJ1-4	-	TRBD1	TGCGCCAGCAGCCTAGACAGGGGCGTAAATGAAAAACTGTTTTTT	CASSLDRGVNEKLFF
TRBV4-2	TRBJ2-1	-	-	TGTGCCAGCAGCCAAGAGTTAACAGAGAGCTCCTACAATGAGCAGTTCTTC	CASSQELTESSYNEQFF
TRBV28	TRBJ2-7	-	-	TGTGCCAGCAGGAGGTCTGACGAGCAGTACTTC	CASRRSDEQYF
TRBV7-2	TRBJ1-5	-	-	TGTGCCAGCAGCCAAGGCGGGGGGGGTCAGCCCCAGCATTTT	CASSQGGGGQPQHF
TRBV28	TRBJ1-2	-	TRBD1	TGTGCCAGCAGTTCGACAGGGTCTGGCTACACCTTC	CASSSTGSGYTF
TRBV5-1	TRBJ2-5	-	TRBD2	TGCGCCAGCAGCTCGGGACTAACAGTCCAAGAGACCCAGTACTTC	CASSSGLTVQETQYF
TRBV19	TRBJ2-7	large	TRBD1	TGTGCCAGTAGTAGCCCCGGGACAGGAGAATACGAGCAGTACTTC	CASSSPGTGEYEQYF
TRBV9	TRBJ2-3	-	TRBD2	TGTGCCAGCAGCACCCGGCCGGGGAGCGGGGGGTCTAGCACAGATACGCAGTATTTT	CASSTRPGSGGSSTDTQYF
TRBV7-8	TRBJ1-1	-	-	TGTGCCAGCAGCCCCCTAGGTGGGACAACGAACACTGAAGCTTTCTTT	CASSPLGGTTNTEAFF
TRBV6-1	TRBJ1-2	-	TRBD1	TGTGCCAGCACCAGACAGGGCTATGGCTACACCTTC	CASTRQGYGYTF
TRBV23-1	TRBJ1-2	-	-	TGCGCCAGCAGTCAATCGTCGGGCGGGATCTATGGCTACACCTTC	CASSQSSGGIYGYTF
TRBV5-4	TRBJ1-2	-	TRBD1	TGTGCCAGCAGCCTGGAGGGACAGCCCATTAACTATGGCTACACCTTC	CASSLEGQPINYGYTF
TRBV18	TRBJ1-2	-	-	TGTGCCAGCTCACCGCTGGACAGCCCTGGCTACACCTTC	CASSPLDSPGYTF
TRBV7-9	TRBJ2-1	-	-	TGTTCCAGCAGCTTAGCAGGAACTCACCCTGCGGATGAGCAGTTCTTC	CSSSLAGTHPADEQFF
TRBV6-5	TRBJ1-5	once	TRBD1	TGTGCCAGCAGTAGGACAGGGTGGAATCAGCCCCAGCATTTT	CASSRTGWNQPQHF
TRBV6-5	TRBJ1-3	-	-	TGTGCCAGCATCAACTCTGGAAACACCATATATTTT	CASINSGNTIYF
TRBV7-9	TRBJ2-2	-	-	TGTGCCAGCAGCTTTATCTGGGGGGGGCCCAACACCGGGGAGCTGTTTTTT	CASSFIWGGPNTGELFF
TRBV11-1	TRBJ2-7	-	TRBD2	TGTGCCAGCAGCTCCCCCAGACTAGCGGTAAACTCCTACGAGCAGTACTTC	CASSSPRLAVNSYEQYF
TRBV13	TRBJ2-2	-	TRBD2	TGTGCCAGCAGCTTGGGGAGTAGCGGGAGGGCCGGTACCGGGGAGCTGTTTTTT	CASSLGSSGRAGTGELFF